A single sample is the source of the 13 T cell receptor beta chains below, sequenced in a study of beta chain features in type 1 diabetes. Expressed TCRB transcripts were sequenced after all isolated RNA was converted to cDNA. Profiled with immunoSEQ multiplex PCR; TCRdb holds only in-frame clones, not every one. Of 390,000 or so clones in the sample, 11% to 15% were seen once. The sequencing sample was made of naive CD4+ T cells from blood. The receptors were gathered from a man aged 30-40 years in good health.

In its sample, this clone was seen a few times. V usage is TRBV7-2 and J usage is TRBJ2-7, with TRBD2 matching over 7 bases. After removal of 1 base from V and 7 bases from J, the junction contained 4 bases not matched to a gene. This CDR3 has 13 amino acids. Germline CDR1 and CDR2: SGHTA and FQGNSA. CDR3 protein: CASSLGEREEQYF. DNA of the CDR3: TGTGCCAGCAGCTTAGGAGAGCGGGAAGAGCAGTACTTC.

V gene TRBV7-2 combines with J gene TRBJ1-1; no clear D gene. Trimming stripped 3 bases from V and 1 base from J, with 9 bases between. This CDR3 comprises 14 residues. The V gene's germline CDR1 is SGHTA and CDR2 FQGNSA. CDR3 sequence (DNA): TGTGCCAGCAGCTTCCTGCGGGGGAACACTGAAGCTTTCTTT. Translated: CASSFLRGNTEAFF.

The chain employs TRBV14 and TRBJ2-3; TRBD2 aligns across 9 bases. Losses at the gene ends were 0 bases for V and 0 bases for J; bases not matched to a gene: 13. Germline CDR1 reads SGHDN; CDR2 reads FVKESK. The CDR3 runs 20 residues. The CDR3 DNA reads as TGTGCCAGCAGCCAAGACCCGGGACTAGCAATGATAACCAGCACAGATACGCAGTATTTT. Amino acids: CASSQDPGLAMITSTDTQYF.

The chain carries TRBV5-1 and TRBJ1-1, with D unclear. This CDR3 region has 13 residues. CDR1 SGHRS and CDR2 YFSETQ come from the germline V gene. V lost 2 bases to trimming and J lost 0 bases, with 5 bases between them. Here the CDR3 DNA reads TGCGCCAGCAGCTTCGACGTGAACACTGAAGCTTTCTTT. Residues: CASSFDVNTEAFF.

J is TRBJ1-1 and V is TRBV5-1, with D hard to call. The germline V and J ends were trimmed by 3 bases and 3 bases, with 15 bases remaining between them. This CDR3 spans 15 amino acids. In germline, CDR1 is SGHRS, CDR2 YFSETQ. Here the CDR3 DNA reads TGCGCCAGCAGCTGGAGGCCTACCTACGACACTGAAGCTTTCTTT. Its translation: CASSWRPTYDTEAFF.

This clone was seen a handful of times. The chain uses TRBV9 and TRBJ1-3; D remains ambiguous. The CDR3 has 16 amino acids. Trimming cost V 0 bases and J 2 bases, with 12 bases left between them. Germline V gene lookup returns CDR1 SGDLS and CDR2 YYNGEE. The CDR3 is CASSVAGKAAGNTIYF. For the CDR3, the DNA is TGTGCCAGCAGCGTAGCGGGGAAAGCGGCTGGAAACACCATATATTTT.

The chain uses TRBV9 and TRBJ1-1, with D possibly being TRBD1 (5 bases). The CDR3 sequence is 15 residues long. Germline assignment: CDR1 SGDLS and CDR2 YYNGEE. The V gene lost 3 bases and the J gene lost 1 base, with 13 bases spanning the gap. The CDR3 loop reads CASSAQVRENTEAFF. In nucleotides, the CDR3 is TGTGCCAGCAGCGCACAGGTACGAGAGAACACTGAAGCTTTCTTT. Together with reference TRBV9 and TRBJ1-1, the CDR3 gives the full variable domain: DSGVTQTPKHLITATGQRVTLRCSPRSGDLSVYWYQQSLDQGLQFLIQYYNGEERAKGNILERFSAQQFPDLHSELNLSSLELGDSALYFCASSAQVRENTEAFFGQGTRLTVV.

This clone appeared a few times. This sample also contains other DNA sequences that code for the same CDR3. This chain links TRBV6-5 with TRBJ2-3; D uncertain. V lost 5 bases and J lost 1, with 4 bases in between. Germline V CDR1 and CDR2: MNHEY, SVGAGI. The CDR3 is 12 amino acids. The CDR3 coding sequence is TGTGCCAGCAGTCGGGGCACAGATACGCAGTATTTT. It translates to CASSRGTDTQYF.

For the CDR3, the DNA is TGTGCCAGCAGCTTAGCGTCTGCTGCAGAGCAGTACGTC. Translating it yields CASSLASAAEQYV. V is TRBV7-8 and J is TRBJ2-7; D is uncertain. This CDR3 is built from 13 residues. Germline V gene data show CDR1 as SGHVS and CDR2 as FQNEAQ. With 0 bases removed from V and 7 bases from J, the gap between germline ends came to 10 bases.

The sample holds a few counts of this clone. The same CDR3 arises from other DNA sequences in this sample as well. The chain joins TRBV7-9 to TRBJ2-1, with 8 bases that match TRBD2. The germline V gene encodes CDR1 SEHNR and CDR2 FQNEAQ (reference sequence). The length of the CDR3 is 14 residues. Germline trimming cut 7 bases from V and 7 bases from J; bases unmatched to any gene: 9. In DNA form, the CDR3 reads TGTGCCAGCACGGGGCGGGAGGTGCGGAATGAGCAGTTCTTC. Amino acid sequence: CASTGREVRNEQFF. The full variable domain, completed using reference TRBV7-9 and TRBJ2-1, is DTGVSQNPRHKITKRGQNVTFRCDPISEHNRLYWYRQTLGQGPEFLTYFQNEAQLEKSRLLSDRFSAERPKGSFSTLEIQRTEQGDSAMYLCASTGREVRNEQFFGPGTRLTVL.

This clone was counted only a few times. This chain connects TRBV7-3 to TRBJ1-1; TRBD1 agrees at 8 bases. V lost 5 bases to trimming and J lost 1 base; unmatched junction nucleotides: 3. The CDR3 length is 14 residues. CDR1 is SGHTA and CDR2 is FQGTGA in the germline V gene. The DNA of the CDR3 is TGTGCCAGCAGCGCACAGGGGGAGAACACTGAAGCTTTCTTT. This translates into CASSAQGENTEAFF.

A few counts support this clone. This chain links TRBV6-5 with TRBJ1-2; the D gene is possibly TRBD1 (5 bases). Germline CDR1 is MNHEY and CDR2 is SVGAGI. The CDR3 is 14 amino acids. V dropped 0 bases and J dropped 7 bases, with 12 bases sitting between them. Written as DNA, the CDR3 is TGTGCCAGCAGTTACTCCAGGGCACCTGGTGGCTACACCTTC. It translates to CASSYSRAPGGYTF.

This clone showed up just a few times. The sample holds other DNA sequences that translate to the same CDR3. CDR3 sequence: CASSPPGGRETQYF. In DNA form, the CDR3 reads TGTGCCAGCAGTCCCCCGGGGGGGAGGGAGACCCAGTACTTC. This sequence joins TRBV6-5 and TRBJ2-5; 8 nucleotides match TRBD2. V shed 5 bases, J shed 5 bases, and the junction held 7 bases outside the gene matches. Germline V gene sequence: CDR1 MNHEY, CDR2 SVGAGI. CDR3 length equals 14 residues.